Listed below are T cell receptor beta chains from one sample, sequenced in a study of blood T cell repertoires in COVID-19. Produced via immunoSEQ multiplex PCR; TCRdb's table is partial and in-frame only. Of approximately 140,000 clones in the sample, 84% are singletons; the top ten hold about 1.3%. Sequences were obtained from peripheral blood. All receptors derive from a man aged 60 to 75 with acute or convalescent COVID-19. Both conserved end residues are part of each CDR3. The D gene is left open where the match is weak. The listing skips clone size in some rows; elsewhere it reads once, few, many or a size class.

>-|TRBV5-1|TRBJ2-2|TRBD2
CATFDTSVSNTGELFF
TGCGCCACCTTCGACACTAGCGTTTCGAACACCGGGGAGCTGTTTTTT
>-|TRBV23-1|TRBJ1-6|-
CASSLEPTYNSPLHF
TGCGCCAGCAGTCTAGAGCCTACCTATAATTCACCCCTCCACTTT
>-|TRBV6-5|TRBJ2-4|-
CASSSLHRVAKNIQYF
TGTGCCAGCAGTTCCCTCCATCGCGTAGCCAAAAACATTCAGTACTTC
>-|TRBV27|TRBJ2-1|TRBD2
CASSHPGLGNEQFF
TGTGCCAGCAGTCATCCGGGACTAGGCAATGAGCAGTTCTTC
>-|TRBV18|TRBJ2-7|TRBD2
CASSPKQAGGLWEQYF
TGTGCCAGCTCACCAAAGCAGGCCGGGGGGTTATGGGAGCAGTACTTC
>once|TRBV19|TRBJ2-5|TRBD2
CASSSRLAGVQETQYF
TGTGCCAGTAGTTCCCGACTAGCGGGGGTGCAAGAGACCCAGTACTTC
>-|TRBV21-1|TRBJ2-2|-
CASSNTQGAGAGELFF
TGTGCCAGCAGCAACACCCAGGGGGCCGGGGCCGGGGAGCTGTTTTTT
>-|TRBV19|TRBJ1-5|TRBD1
CASRPGQGNNLNQPQHF
TGTGCCAGTAGGCCGGGACAGGGGAATAATTTGAATCAGCCCCAGCATTTT
>-|TRBV10-3|TRBJ1-6|-
CAIRGAGRENSPLHF
TGTGCCATCAGGGGAGCCGGGAGAGAAAATTCACCCCTCCACTTT
>-|TRBV2|TRBJ2-7|TRBD1
CASSQTGAFDEQYF
TGTGCCAGCAGTCAGACAGGGGCGTTCGACGAGCAGTACTTC
>few|TRBV10-3|TRBJ1-1|-
CAISAEPWGWRRAPTTEAFF
TGTGCCATCAGTGCAGAGCCGTGGGGGTGGAGGAGGGCCCCTACCACTGAAGCTTTCTTT
>-|TRBV5-1|TRBJ2-7|-
CASSSGGTSSYEQYF
TGCGCCAGCAGCTCAGGGGGGACGAGCTCCTACGAGCAGTACTTC
>-|TRBV2|TRBJ2-1|-
CASRAAGLPNEQFF
TGTGCCAGCAGGGCTGCAGGGCTTCCCAATGAGCAGTTCTTC
>-|TRBV20-1|TRBJ1-1|-
CSASSVTEAFF
TGCAGTGCTAGCTCGGTCACTGAAGCTTTCTTT
>-|TRBV5-5|TRBJ2-5|TRBD2
CASSFRLAGGQETQYF
TGTGCCAGCAGCTTTCGACTAGCGGGGGGCCAAGAGACCCAGTACTTC
>-|TRBV5-6|TRBJ1-1|TRBD1
CASSTYQTGGFTEAFF
TGTGCCAGCAGCACCTACCAGACAGGGGGGTTCACTGAAGCTTTCTTT
>-|TRBV5-6|TRBJ1-2|TRBD1
CASSFRQGVNYGYTF
TGTGCCAGCAGCTTTCGACAGGGTGTCAACTATGGCTACACCTTC
>-|TRBV18|TRBJ1-3|-
CASSPPAGRVTIYF
TGTGCCAGCTCACCACCAGCAGGGAGGGTCACCATATATTTT